This T cell receptor beta chain was sequenced for a study of blood T cell repertoires in COVID-19. Background on the study: There were acute and convalescent COVID-19 samples, and they came from the United States, Italy and Spain.

Original processing methods: Nucleated cell number was recorded as an estimate derived from reference gene primer amplification. Method: immunoSEQ multiplex PCR; TCRdb's copy keeps in-frame clones and lacks some. Clone size and V and J calls were adopted from that table, with D and trimming inferred from the DNA. The table includes under 250,000 clones, 75% to 90% detected once. This clonotype was obtained from a man in his 60s who had recovered from COVID-19. The sequenced material came from peripheral blood.

In DNA, the CDR3 is TGTGCCAGCTCACCATCTAGCGGACCCAACTACGAGCAGTACTTC. Protein: CASSPSSGPNYEQYF. This chain uses TRBV18 with TRBJ2-7; the match to TRBD2 covers 7 bases. The CDR3 is 15 amino acids. V shed 2 bases, J shed 3 bases, and the junction held 7 bases outside the gene matches. Germline assignment: CDR1 KGHSH and CDR2 LQKENI. The complete variable domain, with remaining parts taken from reference TRBV18 and TRBJ2-7, reads NAGVMQNPRHLVRRRGQEARLRCSPMKGHSHVYWYRQLPEEGLKFMVYLQKENIIDESGMPKERFSAEFPKEGPSILRIQQVVRGDSAAYFCASSPSSGPNYEQYFGPGTRLTVT.